The present T cell receptor beta chain was sequenced within a study of radiotherapy plus CTLA-4 blockade in lung cancer. The wider study: Among all patients, roughly 17% showed objective responses, while roughly 28% had disease control.

Per germline, CDR1 PRHDT and CDR2 FYEKMQ (reference sequence). This CDR3 region has 15 residues. After removal of 2 bases from V and 6 bases from J, the junction contained 3 bases not matched to a gene. Clones were sequenced by immunoSEQ multiplex PCR, and TCRdb holds only the in-frame ones, with some missing. The table lists more than 75,000 clones, more than 85% of them singletons. Treatment of patients with chemo-refractory metastatic non-small-cell lung cancer consisted of focal radiation plus CTLA-4 blockade with ipilimumab. The chain recombines TRBV13 with TRBJ2-7; TRBD2 matches 14 bases. The starting material was peripheral blood, obtained from a patient treated with radiotherapy plus ipilimumab. This clonotype originated in a human donor with non-small cell lung cancer who had stable disease on radiotherapy plus ipilimumab. Here the CDR3 DNA reads TGTGCCAGCAGCTTAAAGGGACTAGCGGGGGCCGAGCAGTACTTC. Translation gives CASSLKGLAGAEQYF.